These 18 T cell receptor beta chains originate from one sample sequenced in a study of cytomegalovirus exposure and HLA in healthy donors (TCRdb year 2017). The library came from the immunoSEQ multiplex PCR assay. A mixture of 60 forward primers for TCR Vbeta segments and 13 reverse primers for TCR Jbeta segments was used in the multiplex PCR. In TCRdb, the immuneACCESS table is reduced to in-frame sequences with V and J assigned. These tables do not hold every clone; where another copy was compared, an unresolved V gene accounts for under half, and the others remain unexplained. In this sample the table shows 140,000 to 150,000 clones, roughly 80% of which occur a single time. In total, the top ten clones hold 13% of the sample. The sequenced sample was PBMCs. The receptor set was obtained from a man aged 40-49 years in good health and CMV-seropositive.

V usage is TRBV19 and J usage is TRBJ2-1; tentatively, D is TRBD1 (6 bases). V was shortened by 1 base and J by 8 bases, with 15 bases between the two germline ends. The CDR3 is made up of 15 amino acids. The germline V gene has CDR1 LNHDA and CDR2 SQIVND (reference sequence). The CDR3 bases are TGTGCCAGTAGTATAGGCAGGGGTCGTTCTCATGAGCAGTTCTTC. Its protein product is CASSIGRGRSHEQFF.

V is TRBV25-1 and J is TRBJ2-6; 9 positions agree with TRBD1. The CDR3 loop spans 17 amino acids. V gave up 5 bases and J gave up 0 bases; unmatched junction bases: 5. Germline V gives CDR1 MGHDK, CDR2 SYGVNS. The CDR3 region is CASSTGTGRSGANVLTF. The CDR3 coding sequence is TGTGCCAGCAGTACCGGGACAGGGCGCTCTGGGGCCAACGTCCTGACTTTC.

This chain connects TRBV29-1 to TRBJ2-7, with TRBD2 matching 12 bases. V lost 7 bases, J lost 1 base, and 2 bases stayed unmatched. The CDR3 runs 13 residues. Germline loops: CDR1 SQVTM, CDR2 ANQGSEA. CDR3 DNA: TGCAGCGGGCTAGCGGGAGGGTCCTACGAGCAGTACTTC. Encoded protein: CSGLAGGSYEQYF.

The V gene is TRBV5-1, the J gene TRBJ1-1; D ambiguous. Germline V gene lookup returns CDR1 SGHRS and CDR2 YFSETQ. This CDR3 is 13 amino acids long. Trimming shortened V by 0 bases and J by 6 bases, and 9 bases separated the two germline ends. The CDR3 reads CASSLGPMAEAFF. CDR3 DNA sequence: TGCGCCAGCAGCTTGGGTCCTATGGCTGAAGCTTTCTTT.

This chain joins TRBV6-5 and TRBJ2-7; the match to TRBD2 covers 11 bases. Germline-derived CDR1 and CDR2 are MNHEY and SVGAGI. The CDR3 sequence is 16 residues long. V was clipped by 4 bases and J by 7 bases; unmatched bases: 12. Here the CDR3 DNA reads TGTGCCAGCAGTTCAGCCGCTAGCGGGAGGATTAGGGAGCAGTACTTC. Its protein is CASSSAASGRIREQYF.

The gene calls are TRBV6-1 and TRBJ2-7; D remains ambiguous. Germline CDR1 is MNHNS and CDR2 is SASEGT. CDR3 length: 14 amino acids. V was clipped by 0 bases and J by 2 bases, with 8 bases between them. The CDR3 nucleotides read TGTGCCAGCAGTGAAGCGGGCTGGACCTACGAGCAGTACTTC. It is translated as CASSEAGWTYEQYF.

A remark on this clone: The germline gene is not matched at one end of the junction; a read error may be the cause. The V and J genes are TRBV25-1 and TRBJ2-6, with D perhaps matching TRBD1 (5 bases). Germline V lookup: CDR1 MGHDK, CDR2 SYGVNS. The CDR3 runs to 15 residues. The chain's CDR3 is CASTPQGAGANGLTF. The CDR3 DNA reads as TGTGCCAGCACACCCCAGGGCGCTGGGGCCAACGGCCTGACTTTC.

The V call is TRBV7-8, the J call TRBJ2-7; 9 bases are a match to TRBD1. V dropped 5 bases and J dropped 0; count of bases not matched to a gene: 14. The CDR3 runs 18 residues. Germline CDR1 SGHVS, CDR2 FQNEAQ. This CDR3 is CASSLSLPGTGNSYEQYF. CDR3 nucleotide sequence: TGTGCCAGCAGCCTCTCTTTGCCCGGGACAGGGAACTCCTACGAGCAGTACTTC.

This clone occurred a few times. The chain recombines TRBV5-8 with TRBJ1-5; 9 bases agree with TRBD1. Losses at the gene ends were 4 bases for V and 7 bases for J; bases not matched to a gene: 9. The CDR3 covers 15 residues. Germline V gives CDR1 SGHTS, CDR2 YDEGEE. The CDR3 region is CASSDSITGGQPQHF. The CDR3 DNA reads as TGTGCCAGCAGCGATTCTATCACAGGGGGCCAGCCCCAGCATTTT.

The rearrangement uses TRBV14 and TRBJ2-1; 9 bases align to TRBD2. The CDR3 consists of 18 residues. With 0 bases clipped from V and 4 bases from J, the junction kept 10 bases outside the gene matches. Germline CDR1 SGHDN, CDR2 FVKESK. CDR3 loop: CASSQEGLGLAGYNEQFF. The CDR3, as DNA: TGTGCCAGCAGCCAAGAAGGGTTAGGGCTAGCGGGGTACAATGAGCAGTTCTTC.

The V call is TRBV19, the J call TRBJ2-7, with 8 bases aligning to TRBD1. The trim removed 5 bases at V and 8 bases at J, leaving 5 bases unmatched. The CDR3 loop spans 12 amino acids. The V gene's germline CDR1 is LNHDA and CDR2 SQIVND (reference sequence). CDR3 coding DNA: TGTGCCAGTAGTGTGGGACAGGACAAGCAGTACTTC. It is translated as CASSVGQDKQYF.

J is TRBJ2-1 and V is TRBV21-1; TRBD2 is the table's D call and was not checked against the DNA. TRBV21-1 constitutes a pseudogene. This CDR3 has 22 residues. The CDR3 region has the DNA TGTGCCAGCAGCAAAGTAGAGACAACGTCGGAACGGGAGTTCTTTGGGTACAATGAGCAGTTCTTC. This gives the protein CASSKVETTSEREFFGYNEQFF.

V and J are TRBV6-6 and TRBJ2-5, with a weak D call TRBD1 (6 bases). V dropped 1 base and J dropped 0 bases, with 9 bases sitting between them. The CDR3 spans 15 residues. Germline V gene sequence: CDR1 MNHNY, CDR2 SVGAGI (reference sequence). CDR3 in DNA: TGTGCCAGCAGTTACTTAGGGGGAGACCAAGAGACCCAGTACTTC. It encodes CASSYLGGDQETQYF.

The gene calls are TRBV11-3 and TRBJ1-3; D unclear. Trimming shortened V by 8 bases and J by 2 bases, and 10 bases separated the two germline ends. The germline V gene has CDR1 SGHNT and CDR2 YENEEA. The length of the CDR3 is 13 residues. The CDR3 protein is CASSQTPGNTIYF. For the CDR3, the DNA is TGTGCCAGCTCACAAACCCCTGGAAACACCATATATTTT.

The V and J genes are TRBV9 and TRBJ1-5; D ambiguous. This CDR3 comprises 14 residues. Trimming stripped 0 bases from V and 4 bases from J, with 8 bases between. Looked up from germline, CDR1 is SGDLS and CDR2 is YYNGEE. CDR3 in amino acids: CASSVGPVNQPQHF. The CDR3 coding sequence is TGTGCCAGCAGCGTAGGCCCAGTAAATCAGCCCCAGCATTTT. The full variable domain, in which reference TRBV9 and TRBJ1-5 provide the parts outside the CDR3, is DSGVTQTPKHLITATGQRVTLRCSPRSGDLSVYWYQQSLDQGLQFLIQYYNGEERAKGNILERFSAQQFPDLHSELNLSSLELGDSALYFCASSVGPVNQPQHFGDGTRLSIL.

This clone was detected once. This chain joins TRBV28 and TRBJ2-3; 9 positions match TRBD2. This CDR3 contains 16 residues. Per the germline V gene, CDR1 is MDHEN and CDR2 is SYDVKM. The J segment lost 1 base and the V segment lost 6 bases, leaving 8 bases of the junction unmatched. CDR3 nucleotide sequence: TGTGCCAGCAGCCTAGCGGGGAGAGGGGGCACAGATACGCAGTATTTT. Its translation is CASSLAGRGGTDTQYF. Full variable domain (outside the CDR3, taken from reference TRBV28 and TRBJ2-3): DVKVTQSSRYLVKRTGEKVFLECVQDMDHENMFWYRQDPGLGLRLIYFSYDVKMKEKGDIPEGYSVSREKKERFSLILESASTNQTSMYLCASSLAGRGGTDTQYFGPGTRLTVL.

The chain couples TRBV2 to TRBJ2-1; 14 bases agree with TRBD2. The V and J ends lost 10 bases and 7 bases, in that order; junction bases with no gene match: 18. This CDR3 region has 18 residues. Germline assignment: CDR1 SNHLY and CDR2 FYNNEI. Here the CDR3 reads CAMSTSGRAIVSGNEQFF. CDR3 DNA sequence: TGTGCCATGTCGACTAGCGGGAGGGCCATTGTCAGTGGGAATGAGCAGTTCTTC. The variable domain in full, completed from reference TRBV2 and TRBJ2-1, reads EPEVTQTPSHQVTQMGQEVILRCVPISNHLYFYWYRQILGQKVEFLVSFYNNEISEKSEIFDDQFSVERPDGSNFTLKIRSTKLEDSAMYFCAMSTSGRAIVSGNEQFFGPGTRLTVL.

J is TRBJ2-7 and V is TRBV6-5; D perhaps matches TRBD1 (6 bases). The V gene's germline CDR1 is MNHEY and CDR2 SVGAGI. This CDR3 is 12 amino acids long. The V end lost 6 bases, the J end lost 7 bases, and 13 bases lay between the germline ends. The CDR3 coding sequence is TGTGCCAGCAGGGACAGCTTAGGGGAGCAGTACTTC. It specifies CASRDSLGEQYF.